This record covers a single T cell receptor (beta chain). The data are from a study of monozygotic twins with inflammatory bowel disease. The germline CDR1 and CDR2 sequences are MDHEN and SYDVKM. The CDR3 is made up of 11 amino acids. Addition of UMIs with a 6-nucleotide sample barcode was achieved by template switching. TCRdb reanalyzed the 5' RACE reads and collapses them to one entry per CDR3 protein, without DNA. Recorded for this sample: around 450,000 distinct CDR3 sequences. The sequenced sample was blood. The chain recombines TRBV28 with TRBJ2-1; the TCRdb D gene call, TRBD2, has no DNA to confirm it. This sequence was found in a human donor with ulcerative colitis or Crohn's disease, or a healthy co-twin of an affected twin (not recorded which). This chain's CDR3 is CASSLGQGLFF.